This entry features one T cell receptor (beta chain) sequence. The antigen is not known. The read terminates 3 residues ahead of where the CDR3 ends, so the germline J gene completes it. The nonmyeloablative bone marrow transplants came from related graft donors, with transient mixed chimerism. The sample is drawn from a study of Tregs in tolerant kidney transplant recipients. Findings and limits, study-wide: For some patients, primers changed over time, blocking nucleotide-level comparison.

This CDR3 has 15 residues. V dropped 3 bases and J dropped 7 bases, with 14 bases sitting between them. Germline V lookup: CDR1 SGHNT, CDR2 YYREEE (reference sequence). Profiled with immunoSEQ multiplex PCR; TCRdb holds only in-frame clones, not every one. The sample data list 23,000 or so clones. The chain carries TRBV5-4 and TRBJ1-6; TRBD1 is a possible D gene (5 bases). This material consisted of CD4+ T cells from blood (PBMCs), taken 6 months after the transplant. This TCR was recovered from a human patient who received a combined kidney and bone marrow transplant. Some of the T cells might come from the graft donor. CDR3 DNA, as far as it was read: TGTGCCAGCAGCTCCGGGGGAGGGTTCAATTCACCC. Amino acid sequence: CASSSGGGFNSP. The CDR3 in its entirety is CASSSGGGFNSPLHF.